Listed here are 12 T cell receptor beta chains from one sample, sequenced in a study of blood T cell repertoires in COVID-19. Repertoires were generated with immunoSEQ multiplex PCR, while TCRdb's copy carries only in-frame clones and drops some. Here the sample spans about 340,000 clones, around 83% being singletons. The sample comprised peripheral blood. The receptors originated from a young man with active or convalescent COVID-19.

This clone has only one observation. The chain carries TRBV9 and TRBJ1-6; 8 bases line up with TRBD1. The CDR3 is 14 amino acids. Germline-derived CDR1 and CDR2 are SGDLS and YYNGEE. With 6 bases clipped from V and 9 bases from J, the junction kept 8 bases outside the gene matches. DNA of the CDR3: TGTGCCAGCACCGGACAGGGAGCAAGTTCACCCCTCCACTTT. Its protein product is CASTGQGASSPLHF.

In DNA form, the CDR3 reads TGTGCCAGCAGCTTGACTAGCGGGGGGGACAATGAGCAGTTCTTC. The encoded protein is CASSLTSGGDNEQFF. The chain couples TRBV5-4 to TRBJ2-1; TRBD2 aligns across 13 bases. Germline lookup yields CDR1 SGHNT and CDR2 YYREEE (reference sequence). This CDR3 is 15 amino acids long. Germline trimming cut 1 base from V and 5 bases from J; bases unmatched to any gene: 0. Combining the CDR3 with reference TRBV5-4 and TRBJ2-1 gives the whole variable domain ETGVTQSPTHLIKTRGQQVTLRCSSQSGHNTVSWYQQALGQGPQFIFQYYREEENGRGNFPPRFSGLQFPNYSSELNVNALELDDSALYLCASSLTSGGDNEQFFGPGTRLTVL.

This chain uses TRBV27 with TRBJ2-3; 7 bases match TRBD2. The CDR3 covers 14 residues. Germline values: CDR1 MNHEY, CDR2 SMNVEV (reference sequence). Unmatched junction bases numbered 7, after V lost 3 bases and J lost 7 bases. In DNA form, the CDR3 reads TGTGCCAGCAGTTTTGCGGGAGCCGGGCATACGCAGTATTTT. Amino acids: CASSFAGAGHTQYF.

This clone came up once. The chain combines TRBV7-2 with TRBJ1-4; D may be TRBD1 (6 bases). Germline-derived CDR1 and CDR2 are SGHTA and FQGNSA. CDR3 size: 16 residues. V dropped 1 base and J dropped 12 bases, with 21 bases sitting between them. The chain's CDR3 is CASSLGSQGLGGELFF. In DNA form, the CDR3 reads TGTGCCAGCAGCTTAGGAAGTCAGGGACTAGGGGGGGAACTGTTTTTT.

This rearrangement joins TRBV10-3 to TRBJ2-4; 9 positions match TRBD1. This CDR3 is 15 amino acids long. After removal of 4 bases from V and 1 base from J, the junction contained 2 bases not matched to a gene. Germline loops: CDR1 ENHRY, CDR2 SYGVKD. The chain's CDR3 is CAISAGQGAKNIQYF. The CDR3 coding sequence is TGTGCCATCAGTGCCGGACAGGGGGCCAAAAACATTCAGTACTTC.

The chain employs TRBV2 and TRBJ2-4; a possible D gene is TRBD2 (5 bases). This CDR3 has 16 amino acids. The germline V and J ends were trimmed by 7 bases and 0 bases, with 16 bases remaining between them. Germline loops: CDR1 SNHLY, CDR2 FYNNEI. The CDR3 spells CASTESGPLAKNIQYF. CDR3 sequence (DNA): TGTGCCAGCACAGAGAGCGGTCCCCTAGCCAAAAACATTCAGTACTTC.

The genes are TRBV19 and TRBJ2-1, with 9 bases identical to TRBD2. The V gene's germline CDR1 is LNHDA and CDR2 SQIVND (reference sequence). This CDR3 contains 17 residues. The V gene end was trimmed by 5 bases and the J gene end by 6 bases; junction bases not matched to a gene: 14. The CDR3 DNA reads TGTGCCAGTAGTCCTCAGATTAGCGGGAGCGGTCGCAATGAGCAGTTCTTC. Amino acid sequence: CASSPQISGSGRNEQFF.

This chain connects TRBV7-9 to TRBJ2-1; 14 bases align to TRBD2. V lost 3 bases, J lost 8 bases, and 6 bases stayed unmatched. There are 16 residues in the CDR3. CDR1 is SEHNR, CDR2 FQNEAQ, per germline (reference sequence). The CDR3 DNA is TGTGCCAGCAGCTTCGGACTAGCGGGAGGTAGGGATGAGCAGTTCTTC. This codes for CASSFGLAGGRDEQFF.

This clone was counted at least ten times. The chain employs TRBV11-2 and TRBJ2-5; weak D call: TRBD1 (6 bases). The CDR3 has 13 residues. V lost 3 bases to trimming and J lost 5 bases, with 10 bases between them. Germline-derived CDR1 and CDR2 are SGHAT and FQNNGV. CDR3 bases: TGTGCCAGCAGCTTTACAGGGATGGAGACCCAGTACTTC. As protein: CASSFTGMETQYF.

The chain uses TRBV7-9 and TRBJ2-7, with 9 bases that match TRBD1. This CDR3 region has 14 residues. Germline V gives CDR1 SEHNR, CDR2 FQNEAQ (reference sequence). J lost 3 bases, V lost 4 bases, and 4 bases had no gene match. CDR3 amino acids: CASSYTGGGYEQYF. For the CDR3, the DNA is TGTGCCAGCAGCTACACAGGGGGCGGCTACGAGCAGTACTTC. The full variable domain, its missing parts supplied by reference TRBV7-9 and TRBJ2-7, is DTGVSQNPRHKITKRGQNVTFRCDPISEHNRLYWYRQTLGQGPEFLTYFQNEAQLEKSRLLSDRFSAERPKGSFSTLEIQRTEQGDSAMYLCASSYTGGGYEQYFGPGTRLTVT.

The CDR3 coding sequence is TGTGCCAGCCGTAAGGAGACAGGGTTGGCCTACGAGCAGTACTTC. This codes for CASRKETGLAYEQYF. The chain carries TRBV18 and TRBJ2-7; the match to TRBD1 covers 7 bases. Germline V gene sequence: CDR1 KGHSH, CDR2 LQKENI. This CDR3 is built from 15 residues. The V segment lost 8 bases and the J segment 2 bases; nucleotides outside the gene matches: 12.

The chain employs TRBV27 and TRBJ1-6; 9 positions agree with TRBD1. The CDR3 is 14 amino acids. In germline, CDR1 is MNHEY, CDR2 SMNVEV (reference sequence). V shed 8 bases and J 11 bases; nucleotides not matched to a gene: 10. DNA of the CDR3: TGTGCCAGCCGAACACAGGGGGCGCTTGCACCCCTCCACTTT. Amino acids: CASRTQGALAPLHF.